Shown below are 29 T cell receptor beta chains from a single sample sequenced in a study of T cells after yellow fever vaccination. One entry per CDR3 protein results from TCRdb running MiXCR on the 5' RACE reads. The sample lists a few hundred thousand distinct CDR3 sequences; 8.7% were seen once. Specimen: PBMCs, collected on the day of the first yellow fever vaccination. All receptors derive from a young man who received the YFV17D yellow fever vaccine.

This clonotype has only a few counts. The chain recombines TRBV15 with TRBJ1-3, with D unresolved. The CDR3 sequence is 16 residues long. Germline lookup yields CDR1 LNHNV and CDR2 YYDKDF (reference sequence). V dropped 0 bases and J dropped 4 bases, with 13 bases sitting between them. The CDR3 coding sequence is TGTGCCACCAGCAGAGATCGCCGATATATGGGAAACACCATATATTTT. This sequence encodes CATSRDRRYMGNTIYF.

This clonotype showed up just a few times. The chain is built from TRBV7-3 and TRBJ2-2; tentative D call: TRBD1 (5 bases). Germline V lookup: CDR1 SGHTA, CDR2 FQGTGA. The V and J ends lost 0 bases and 5 bases respectively, with 13 bases between them. CDR3 length: 16 residues. CDR3 DNA: TGTGCCAGCAGCTTAACGAAGTCAGGGCGAACCGGGGAGCTGTTTTTT. Its protein is CASSLTKSGRTGELFF.

This clonotype showed up just a few times. V is TRBV7-2 and J is TRBJ2-3; TRBD2 agrees at 7 bases. There are 15 residues in the CDR3. Germline assignment: CDR1 SGHTA and CDR2 FQGNSA. With V trimmed by 5 bases and J by 4 bases, 9 bases remained unmatched. The CDR3 DNA sequence: TGTGCCAGCAGCATACAATCGGCGGGGGCAGATACGCAGTATTTT. Its protein is CASSIQSAGADTQYF.

This clonotype was found once. The V call is TRBV29-1, the J call TRBJ2-1, with 16 nucleotides matching TRBD2. V shed 7 bases, J shed 4 bases, and the junction held 10 bases outside the gene matches. Germline loops: CDR1 SQVTM, CDR2 ANQGSEA. The CDR3 consists of 17 residues. This chain's CDR3 is CSAGTSGGGLGYNEQFF. The CDR3 DNA sequence: TGCAGCGCTGGGACTAGCGGGGGGGGCCTGGGGTACAATGAGCAGTTCTTC.

This chain uses TRBV7-2 with TRBJ2-3; 14 nucleotides line up with TRBD2. This CDR3 has 17 residues. Losses at the gene ends were 1 base for V and 3 bases for J; bases not matched to a gene: 3. Germline CDR1 is SGHTA and CDR2 is FQGNSA. The CDR3 nucleotides are TGTGCCAGCAGCTTAGTGACTAGCGGGGGGGCGACAGATACGCAGTATTTT. This gives the protein CASSLVTSGGATDTQYF.

This clonotype was counted a few times. The CDR3, as DNA: TGTGCCAGCAGTATAGTGGGGGGCAAGCAGTTCTTC. It translates to CASSIVGGKQFF. The chain recombines TRBV12-3 or TRBV12-4 with TRBJ2-1; D might be TRBD1 or TRBD2, each matching 6 bases. This CDR3 comprises 12 residues. Deletions cut 5 bases from V and 11 bases from J, with 13 bases between.

Turning to this clonotype: Being one base from a much bigger clone, this may be a read error. The gene calls are TRBV6-5 and TRBJ1-2, with a possible D match to TRBD1 (5 bases). The V and J ends lost 2 bases and 5 bases respectively, with 15 bases between them. Looked up from germline, CDR1 is MNHEY and CDR2 is SVGAGI. This CDR3 has 15 amino acids. The CDR3 nucleotides read TGTGCCAGCAGTTACGTCCGGGGCCCGAAATATGGCTACACCTTC. It translates to CASSYVRGPKYGYTF.

In this sample, this clonotype turned up many times. The V gene is TRBV5-1, the J gene TRBJ1-1, with a weak D call TRBD1 (6 bases). From germline, CDR1 is SGHRS and CDR2 YFSETQ. CDR3 size: 13 residues. Trimming shortened V by 4 bases and J by 1 base, and 8 bases separated the two germline ends. CDR3 in amino acids: CASSEGQNTEAFF. The CDR3 DNA follows: TGCGCCAGCAGCGAGGGACAGAACACTGAAGCTTTCTTT. The whole variable domain, filled in from reference TRBV5-1 and TRBJ1-1, reads KAGVTQTPRYLIKTRGQQVTLSCSPISGHRSVSWYQQTPGQGLQFLFEYFSETQRNKGNFPGRFSGRQFSNSRSEMNVSTLELGDSALYLCASSEGQNTEAFFGQGTRLTVV.

The J gene is TRBJ2-5, the V gene TRBV7-6; D assignment may be TRBD1 or TRBD2 (5 bases each). Germline V gene sequence: CDR1 SGHVS, CDR2 FNYEAQ. V lost 2 bases, J lost 2 bases, and 12 bases lay in between. This CDR3 spans 15 amino acids. The CDR3 sequence is CASSLSPGPQETQYF. The CDR3 DNA follows: TGTGCCAGCAGCTTATCACCGGGGCCACAAGAGACCCAGTACTTC.

This chain links TRBV5-1 with TRBJ2-1; TRBD1 is a possible D gene (6 bases). Per the germline V gene, CDR1 is SGHRS and CDR2 is YFSETQ. This CDR3 region has 16 residues. Trimming stripped 0 bases from V and 3 bases from J, with 13 bases between. The CDR3: CASSLDTGTHYNEQFF. CDR3 nucleotide sequence: TGCGCCAGCAGCTTGGACACAGGGACCCACTACAATGAGCAGTTCTTC.

In its sample, this clonotype was seen a few times. The rearrangement uses TRBV12-3 or TRBV12-4 and TRBJ1-2, with unresolved D. The CDR3 runs 11 residues. Trimming stripped 6 bases from V and 4 bases from J, with 6 bases between. This chain's CDR3 is CASSRFYGYTF. In DNA form, the CDR3 reads TGTGCCAGCAGCCGCTTCTATGGCTACACCTTC.

This clonotype was recorded many times. V gene TRBV10-3 combines with J gene TRBJ2-3; TRBD2 is a possible D gene (5 bases). The CDR3 runs 13 residues. Trimming took off 3 bases at V and 4 bases at J, with 8 bases between the two ends. CDR1 ENHRY and CDR2 SYGVKD come from the germline V gene. The DNA of the CDR3 is TGTGCCATCAGTGAAACTAGGGCAGATACGCAGTATTTT. Encoded protein: CAISETRADTQYF.

The chain recombines TRBV11-2 with TRBJ1-6; TRBD1 aligns across 8 bases. V shed 6 bases and J 9 bases; nucleotides not matched to a gene: 13. Germline V CDR1 and CDR2: SGHAT, FQNNGV. This CDR3 is built from 16 residues. Written as DNA, the CDR3 is TGTGCCAGCAGGGGTATCCGGACAGGGCGGATTTCACCCCTCCACTTT. Its translation is CASRGIRTGRISPLHF.

This clonotype turned up a few times. This chain connects TRBV6-5 to TRBJ2-7; D is unclear. Trimming pared 3 bases from V and 3 bases from J, leaving 12 bases between. CDR3 length equals 14 residues. From germline, CDR1 is MNHEY and CDR2 SVGAGI. The CDR3 reads CASSYGLGNYEQYV. The CDR3 coding sequence is TGTGCCAGCAGTTATGGTCTTGGGAACTACGAGCAGTACGTC.

This clonotype was seen a handful of times. J is TRBJ2-3 and V is TRBV5-4, with 13 positions matching TRBD2. J was trimmed by 3 bases and V by 3 bases; bases with no gene match: 4. The CDR3 runs to 16 residues. CDR1 and CDR2 (germline): SGHNT, YYREEE (reference sequence). This chain's CDR3 is CASSYRTSGRTDTQYF. As DNA, the CDR3 is TGTGCCAGCAGCTACAGGACTAGCGGGAGAACAGATACGCAGTATTTT.

The gene calls are TRBV7-2 and TRBJ2-7; D possibly corresponds to TRBD2 (5 bases). V lost 4 bases and J 0 bases, leaving 10 bases between the germline ends. The CDR3 sequence is 14 residues long. Germline CDR1 reads SGHTA; CDR2 reads FQGNSA. CDR3 coding DNA: TGTGCCAGCAGCTCGGACTTTAGCTCCTACGAGCAGTACTTC. Its protein product is CASSSDFSSYEQYF.

This clonotype was seen ten or more times. The chain uses TRBV5-1 and TRBJ2-5; D may be TRBD1 or TRBD2 (5 bases each). The germline CDR1 and CDR2 sequences are SGHRS and YFSETQ. Trimming pared 2 bases from V and 4 bases from J, leaving 18 bases between. CDR3 length: 16 residues. This CDR3 is CASSLLGEGSRETQYF. Written as DNA, the CDR3 is TGCGCCAGCAGCTTATTGGGGGAAGGGAGTAGAGAGACCCAGTACTTC.

V is TRBV11-2 and J is TRBJ2-3; the D gene is possibly TRBD2 (6 bases). CDR1 and CDR2 (germline): SGHAT, FQNNGV. Trimming took off 1 base at V and 4 bases at J, with 15 bases between the two ends. This CDR3 region has 16 residues. In DNA form, the CDR3 reads TGTGCCAGCAGCTTAGGTGGCTCGGGGGTGGCAGATACGCAGTATTTT. The encoded protein is CASSLGGSGVADTQYF.

This clonotype appeared many times. The chain has TRBV5-1 and TRBJ2-7, with D possibly matching TRBD2 (6 bases). The CDR3 spans 13 residues. Germline CDR1 SGHRS, CDR2 YFSETQ. Deletions cut 5 bases from V and 4 bases from J, with 13 bases between. The CDR3 DNA reads as TGCGCCAGCAGATGGGGACTTGGTTACGAGCAGTACTTC. This encodes CASRWGLGYEQYF.

This clonotype was found a few times. The gene calls are TRBV5-1 and TRBJ2-1, with D perhaps matching TRBD2 (6 bases). Germline CDR1 reads SGHRS; CDR2 reads YFSETQ. The V gene lost 6 bases and the J gene lost 6 bases, with 25 bases spanning the gap. This CDR3 is built from 17 residues. DNA for the CDR3: TGCGCCAGCAATGGCGGCGGCGGGGAAACCAGAAGCAATGAGCAGTTCTTC. It translates to CASNGGGGETRSNEQFF. Full variable domain (rest looked up from reference TRBV5-1 and TRBJ2-1): KAGVTQTPRYLIKTRGQQVTLSCSPISGHRSVSWYQQTPGQGLQFLFEYFSETQRNKGNFPGRFSGRQFSNSRSEMNVSTLELGDSALYLCASNGGGGETRSNEQFFGPGTRLTVL.

This clonotype was seen a few times. The chain has TRBV10-3 and TRBJ2-1, with D perhaps matching TRBD1 (5 bases). Between the trimmed V and J ends, which lost 6 bases and 0 bases, there was a span of 9 bases. This CDR3 has 14 residues. The V gene's germline CDR1 is ENHRY and CDR2 SYGVKD. DNA of the CDR3: TGTGCCATCAGGGACGACAGCTCCTACAATGAGCAGTTCTTC. Its protein product is CAIRDDSSYNEQFF.

The V call is TRBV5-1, the J call TRBJ2-5, with TRBD1 identical over 7 bases. The CDR3 contains 16 residues. With 0 bases clipped from V and 2 bases from J, the junction kept 7 bases outside the gene matches. The germline V gene encodes CDR1 SGHRS and CDR2 YFSETQ. CDR3: CASSLAALGQQETQYF. CDR3 bases: TGCGCCAGCAGCTTGGCCGCCCTGGGACAGCAAGAGACCCAGTACTTC.

This clonotype was observed a few times. The rearrangement joins TRBV7-8 to TRBJ2-2; the match to TRBD2 covers 9 bases. The V gene end was trimmed by 5 bases and the J gene end by 3 bases; junction bases not matched to a gene: 7. CDR1 is SGHVS and CDR2 is FQNEAQ in the germline V gene. CDR3 size: 16 residues. The CDR3 coding sequence is TGTGCCAGCAGCCCCGTTGCGGGGGGGTACACCGGGGAGCTGTTTTTT. This encodes CASSPVAGGYTGELFF.

This clonotype has just a few counts. This sequence joins TRBV5-1 and TRBJ1-2, with TRBD1 matching over 9 bases. There are 14 residues in the CDR3. Germline CDR1 and CDR2: SGHRS and YFSETQ. The trim removed 4 bases at V and 4 bases at J, leaving 5 bases unmatched. For the CDR3, the DNA is TGCGCCAGCAGCCGGGACAGGGAAATCTATGGCTACACCTTC. Its protein product is CASSRDREIYGYTF.

The V gene is TRBV10-3, the J gene TRBJ2-1; 7 nucleotides line up with TRBD2. With V trimmed by 6 bases and J by 6 bases, 11 bases remained unmatched. CDR3 length: 15 amino acids. Germline lookup yields CDR1 ENHRY and CDR2 SYGVKD. CDR3 sequence: CAISIMPGGGNEQFF. Written as DNA, the CDR3 is TGTGCCATCAGCATCATGCCGGGCGGGGGCAATGAGCAGTTCTTC.

The V and J genes are TRBV20-1 and TRBJ2-1; D might be TRBD2 (6 bases). This CDR3 has 16 residues. Between the trimmed V and J ends, which lost 4 bases and 6 bases, there was a span of 22 bases. Per germline, CDR1 DFQATT and CDR2 SNEGSKA (reference sequence). The CDR3 loop reads CSANLRAGRASNEQFF. The CDR3 DNA sequence: TGCAGTGCTAATCTAAGGGCGGGGAGAGCCTCCAATGAGCAGTTCTTC.

The chain carries TRBV6-9 and TRBJ1-3, with D unresolved. Trimming left V 8 bases short and J 8 bases short, with 7 bases between. The CDR3 sequence is 10 residues long. From germline, CDR1 is MNHGY and CDR2 SVAAGI. DNA of the CDR3: TGTGCCAGCGCACCATACACCATATATTTT. Protein sequence: CASAPYTIYF.

This clonotype occurred many times. This chain connects TRBV4-1 to TRBJ2-1, with 11 bases matching TRBD1. Germline lookup yields CDR1 MGHRA and CDR2 YSYEKL. The CDR3 has 16 residues. The ends lost 5 bases at V and 5 bases at J; junction bases unmatched: 8. The CDR3 DNA follows: TGCGCCAGCAGCGTACCGGGACAGGGGGTTAACAATGAGCAGTTCTTC. The encoded protein is CASSVPGQGVNNEQFF.

The chain carries TRBV20-1 and TRBJ1-2, with 8 nucleotides matching TRBD1. From germline, CDR1 is DFQATT and CDR2 SNEGSKA (reference sequence). CDR3 size: 16 residues. V was pared by 4 bases and J by 0 bases, with 10 bases of the junction left unmatched. The CDR3 bases are TGCAGTGCTATCATCAGGGGGCGGGTAGCTAACTATGGCTACACCTTC. Protein: CSAIIRGRVANYGYTF.